This T cell receptor (beta chain) appears in the sequencing data of a study of CD8 T cells in Susac syndrome. Study-wide results and caveats: Individuals included in the TCR sequencing and HLA analysis were acknowledged by the study to be relatively few in number.

Random hexamers were used to reverse transcribe an amount of roughly 0.5 to 1 ug RNA. TCRdb analysed the immunoSEQ multiplex PCR reads with MiXCR anew, one entry per CDR3 protein. Altogether about 200,000 distinct CDR3 sequences are present, about 96% being singletons, with the ten largest covering roughly 0.088%. Regarding this clonotype: The antigen is undetermined.

Germline V lookup: CDR1 SGDLS, CDR2 YYNGEE. There are 16 residues in the CDR3. Trimming removed 1 base from V and 4 bases from J; junction bases left unmatched: 8. The source of this sequence is a human donor with multiple sclerosis. This chain connects TRBV9 to TRBJ2-1; TRBD2 aligns across 7 bases. The specimen sequenced was CD4+ T cells from PBMCs. CDR3 sequence (DNA): TGTGCCAGCAGCGTAATTCCTAGCGGAGGATACAATGAGCAGTTCTTC. Translated, it gives CASSVIPSGGYNEQFF.